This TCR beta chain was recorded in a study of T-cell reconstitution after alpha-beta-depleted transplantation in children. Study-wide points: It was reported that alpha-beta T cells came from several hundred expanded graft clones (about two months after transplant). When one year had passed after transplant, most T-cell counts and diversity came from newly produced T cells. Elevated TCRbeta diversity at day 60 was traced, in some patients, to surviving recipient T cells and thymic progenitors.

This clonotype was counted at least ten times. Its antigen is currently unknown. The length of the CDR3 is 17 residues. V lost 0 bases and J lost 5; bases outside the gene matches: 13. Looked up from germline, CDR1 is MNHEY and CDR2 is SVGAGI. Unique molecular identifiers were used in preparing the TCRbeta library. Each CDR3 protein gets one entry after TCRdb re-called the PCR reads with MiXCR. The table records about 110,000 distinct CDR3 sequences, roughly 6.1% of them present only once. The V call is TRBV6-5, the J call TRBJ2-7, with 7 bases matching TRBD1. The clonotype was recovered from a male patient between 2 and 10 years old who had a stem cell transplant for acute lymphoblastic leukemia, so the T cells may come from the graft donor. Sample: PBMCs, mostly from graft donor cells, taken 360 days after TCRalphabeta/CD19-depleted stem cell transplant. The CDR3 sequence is CASSYSVKGTAPHEQYF. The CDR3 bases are TGTGCCAGCAGTTACTCGGTGAAAGGGACAGCTCCTCACGAGCAGTACTTC.